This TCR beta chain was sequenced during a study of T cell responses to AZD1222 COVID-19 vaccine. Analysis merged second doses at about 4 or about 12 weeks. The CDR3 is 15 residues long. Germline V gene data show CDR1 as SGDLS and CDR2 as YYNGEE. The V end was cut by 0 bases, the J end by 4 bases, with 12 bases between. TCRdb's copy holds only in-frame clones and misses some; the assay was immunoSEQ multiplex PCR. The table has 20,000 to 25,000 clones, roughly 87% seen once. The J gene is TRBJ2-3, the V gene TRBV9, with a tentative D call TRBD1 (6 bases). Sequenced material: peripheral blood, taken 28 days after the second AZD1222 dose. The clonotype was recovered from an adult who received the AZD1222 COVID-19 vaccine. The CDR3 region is CASSVEGVDADTQYF. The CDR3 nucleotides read TGTGCCAGCAGCGTAGAGGGGGTAGACGCAGATACGCAGTATTTT.